This passage covers 25 T cell receptor beta chains from one sample sequenced in a study of cytomegalovirus exposure and HLA in healthy donors. The study ran its PCR with 60 Vbeta and 13 Jbeta primers. The protocol was immunoSEQ multiplex PCR, while the TCRdb copy is restricted to in-frame clones and leaves out a portion. The sample holds about 83,000 clones, over 70% seen once. Sequencing input: PBMCs. All receptors come from a man aged 60 to 75 in good health and CMV-seronegative.

The rearrangement links TRBV6-5 to TRBJ2-2; a weak D match, TRBD1 (5 bases). CDR1 is MNHEY, CDR2 SVGAGI, per germline. CDR3 length equals 16 residues. V was cut by 0 bases and J by 1 base, with 9 bases left in between. The CDR3 sequence: CASSYSARVNTGELFF. The CDR3, as DNA: TGTGCCAGCAGTTACTCCGCCAGGGTGAACACCGGGGAGCTGTTTTTT.

This sequence joins TRBV6-6 and TRBJ2-7, with unresolved D. Germline V gene data show CDR1 as MNHNY and CDR2 as SVGAGI (reference sequence). This CDR3 spans 15 amino acids. The V end was cut by 0 bases, the J end by 3 bases, with 12 bases between. The CDR3 DNA sequence: TGTGCCAGCAGTTACTCCCTACAGCAGCACTACGAGCAGTACTTC. Its protein is CASSYSLQQHYEQYF.

The rearrangement joins TRBV7-8 to TRBJ2-7, with 8 bases lining up with TRBD1. J was trimmed by 6 bases and V by 5 bases; bases with no gene match: 15. The CDR3 spans 16 residues. Germline V gene lookup returns CDR1 SGHVS and CDR2 FQNEAQ. The CDR3 nucleotides are TGTGCCAGCAGCCACAGGGAGGACAGGGATCTTCTCGAGCAGTACTTC. Translating gives CASSHREDRDLLEQYF.

V and J are TRBV30 and TRBJ1-4, with TRBD1 matching 7 bases. This CDR3 has 15 residues. The germline gives CDR1 GTSNPN, CDR2 SVGIG (reference sequence). The trim removed 0 bases at V and 4 bases at J, leaving 5 bases unmatched. In nucleotides, the CDR3 is TGTGCCTGGAGTGTCTCCGGGACAGTTAATGAAAAACTGTTTTTT. Its translation: CAWSVSGTVNEKLFF. The variable domain in full, with the rest retrieved from reference TRBV30 and TRBJ1-4, is SQTIHQWPATLVQPVGSPLSLECTVEGTSNPNLYWYRQAAGRGLQLLFYSVGIGQISSEVPQNLSASRPQDRQFILSSKKLLLSDSGFYLCAWSVSGTVNEKLFFGSGTQLSVL.

V usage is TRBV7-2 and J usage is TRBJ2-2; 7 nucleotides line up with TRBD2. Trimming took 5 bases from V and 6 from J; bases not matched to a gene: 12. The CDR3 totals 16 residues. CDR1 SGHTA and CDR2 FQGNSA come from the germline V gene. The chain's CDR3 is CASSAPLGGKSGELFF. The DNA for the CDR3 is TGTGCCAGCAGCGCCCCACTGGGGGGGAAATCCGGGGAGCTGTTTTTT.

The gene calls are TRBV30 and TRBJ2-5; 13 bases fit TRBD2. J was trimmed by 0 bases and V by 3 bases; bases with no gene match: 1. The CDR3 contains 15 residues. The germline V gene has CDR1 GTSNPN and CDR2 SVGIG (reference sequence). The CDR3 loop reads CAWRGLAGYQETQYF. CDR3 nucleotide sequence: TGTGCCTGGAGGGGACTAGCGGGGTACCAAGAGACCCAGTACTTC.

The CDR3 sequence is CASSLGTGNGYTF. CDR3 sequence (DNA): TGTGCCAGCAGTTTAGGGACAGGGAATGGCTACACCTTC. This rearrangement joins TRBV27 to TRBJ1-2; 9 positions agree with TRBD1. V was clipped by 2 bases and J by 6 bases; unmatched bases: 1. From germline, CDR1 is MNHEY and CDR2 SMNVEV (reference sequence). This CDR3 comprises 13 residues.

The genes are TRBV14 and TRBJ1-1, with 9 bases aligning to TRBD1. Losses at the gene ends were 4 bases for V and 4 bases for J; bases not matched to a gene: 4. The length of the CDR3 is 14 residues. Looked up from germline, CDR1 is SGHDN and CDR2 is FVKESK. The CDR3 loop is CASSLQGAGTEAFF. The CDR3 DNA follows: TGTGCCAGCAGCCTACAGGGGGCTGGCACTGAAGCTTTCTTT.

The chain links TRBV6-1 to TRBJ2-3, with 7 bases identical to TRBD1. J lost 1 base, V lost 8 bases, and 3 bases had no gene match. The CDR3 loop spans 13 amino acids. In germline, CDR1 is MNHNS, CDR2 SASEGT. CDR3 region: CASRGQRTDTQYF. CDR3 in DNA: TGTGCCAGCCGGGGACAGCGCACAGATACGCAGTATTTT.

The chain is built from TRBV6-5 and TRBJ2-1; 8 bases fit TRBD2. Germline V CDR1 and CDR2: MNHEY, SVGAGI. This CDR3 has 15 residues. After removal of 5 bases from V and 5 bases from J, the junction contained 8 bases not matched to a gene. Here the CDR3 reads CASSTSGGLDNEQFF. CDR3 sequence (DNA): TGTGCCAGCAGTACGAGCGGGGGATTAGACAATGAGCAGTTCTTC.

CDR3 sequence reads: CARQLSRTGVNEQFF. CDR3 sequence (DNA): TGTGCCAGGCAACTATCAAGGACAGGCGTGAATGAGCAGTTCTTC. V is TRBV2 and J is TRBJ2-1; 7 nucleotides agree with TRBD1. This CDR3 is 15 amino acids long. V dropped 9 bases and J dropped 7; count of bases not matched to a gene: 15. Germline CDR1 SNHLY, CDR2 FYNNEI.

The V and J genes are TRBV7-8 and TRBJ2-7; no reliable D call. Per germline, CDR1 SGHVS and CDR2 FQNEAQ. CDR3 size: 11 residues. The ends were cut back, 4 bases at V and 5 bases at J, with 6 bases in the middle. The CDR3 DNA is TGTGCCAGCAGCTCAATAGACGAGCAGTACTTC. Translated: CASSSIDEQYF. The whole variable domain, remainder taken from reference TRBV7-8 and TRBJ2-7, is GAGVSQSPRYKVAKRGQDVALRCDPISGHVSLFWYQQALGQGPEFLTYFQNEAQLDKSGLPSDRFFAERPEGSVSTLKIQRTQQEDSAVYLCASSSIDEQYFGPGTRLTVT.

This clone was seen a handful of times. The V and J genes are TRBV29-1 and TRBJ1-1, with no clear D. CDR1 and CDR2 (germline): SQVTM, ANQGSEA. The V and J ends lost 0 bases and 1 base respectively, with 6 bases between them. This CDR3 region has 13 residues. The CDR3 reads CSVEEGQNTEAFF. CDR3 bases: TGCAGCGTTGAAGAGGGCCAGAACACTGAAGCTTTCTTT.

This clone was observed once. The chain combines TRBV10-3 with TRBJ2-7; 8 bases agree with TRBD1. Germline CDR1 and CDR2: ENHRY and SYGVKD. The CDR3 extends over 15 amino acids. Trimming at V came to 10 bases and at J to 4 bases, leaving 15 bases not matched to a gene. CDR3 DNA sequence: TGTGCCACGTGGTCCGGCGGGACAGGAGCTTACGAGCAGTACTTC. It is translated as CATWSGGTGAYEQYF.

This sequence joins TRBV27 and TRBJ2-7; D not certain. V was cut by 4 bases and J by 4 bases, with 11 bases left in between. This CDR3 spans 13 amino acids. CDR1 and CDR2 (germline): MNHEY, SMNVEV (reference sequence). The CDR3 reads CASSSYLEYEQYF. The CDR3 nucleotides read TGTGCCAGCAGTTCCTACTTGGAGTACGAGCAGTACTTC.

The chain employs TRBV9 and TRBJ2-1; the match to TRBD2 covers 11 bases. There are 15 residues in the CDR3. The V and J ends lost 3 bases and 7 bases, in that order; junction bases with no gene match: 6. CDR1 is SGDLS and CDR2 is YYNGEE in the germline V gene. The CDR3 protein is CASSETSGMGNEQFF. DNA for the CDR3: TGTGCCAGCAGCGAGACTAGCGGGATGGGGAATGAGCAGTTCTTC.

The genes are TRBV5-6 and TRBJ2-7, with D perhaps matching TRBD2 (6 bases). This CDR3 spans 15 amino acids. Trimming left V 3 bases short and J 7 bases short, with 20 bases between. Germline V gene lookup returns CDR1 SGHDT and CDR2 YYEEEE. The CDR3 sequence is CASSSLREPGWEQYF. DNA for the CDR3: TGTGCCAGCAGCTCGCTCCGGGAGCCGGGGTGGGAGCAGTACTTC.

This chain joins TRBV19 and TRBJ2-1; D may be TRBD1 (6 bases). Germline CDR1 and CDR2: LNHDA and SQIVND (reference sequence). This CDR3 is 13 amino acids long. The germline V and J ends were trimmed by 5 bases and 4 bases, with 9 bases remaining between them. The CDR3 sequence is CASSRDMYNEQFF. CDR3 DNA: TGTGCCAGTAGTCGGGACATGTACAATGAGCAGTTCTTC.

This clone was counted only a few times. This sequence joins TRBV19 and TRBJ1-4, with TRBD1 identical over 7 bases. The germline CDR1 and CDR2 sequences are LNHDA and SQIVND (reference sequence). The CDR3 has 16 residues. Trimming at V came to 4 bases and at J to 0 bases, leaving 5 bases not matched to a gene. The CDR3 DNA sequence: TGTGCCAGTAGTAAAGACAGGGCGGCAACTAATGAAAAACTGTTTTTT. The encoded protein is CASSKDRAATNEKLFF.

This clone was observed a few times. V usage is TRBV5-6 and J usage is TRBJ2-3; weak D call: TRBD2 (5 bases). The CDR3 is 11 amino acids. CDR1 is SGHDT and CDR2 is YYEEEE in the germline V gene. The V gene lost 2 bases and the J gene lost 8 bases, with 6 bases spanning the gap. CDR3 residues: CASSFSVTQYF. The CDR3, as DNA: TGTGCCAGCAGCTTTAGCGTTACGCAGTATTTT.

The V call is TRBV6-1, the J call TRBJ2-2, with D perhaps TRBD2 (6 bases). Deletions cut 5 bases from V and 6 bases from J, with 7 bases between. Germline V CDR1 and CDR2: MNHNS, SASEGT. The CDR3 is 12 amino acids. In nucleotides, the CDR3 is TGTGCCAGCAGTTGGGGGGCCGGGGAGCTGTTTTTT. Amino acids: CASSWGAGELFF.

The chain joins TRBV14 to TRBJ1-1, with 11 bases that match TRBD1. The CDR3 extends over 17 amino acids. The V gene's germline CDR1 is SGHDN and CDR2 FVKESK. V shed 1 base and J 4 bases; nucleotides not matched to a gene: 8. The CDR3 spells CASSQVPGQGGLTEAFF. CDR3 DNA: TGTGCCAGCAGCCAAGTCCCGGGACAGGGGGGTCTCACTGAAGCTTTCTTT. Together with reference TRBV14 and TRBJ1-1, the CDR3 gives the full variable domain: EAGVTQFPSHSVIEKGQTVTLRCDPISGHDNLYWYRRVMGKEIKFLLHFVKESKQDESGMPNNRFLAERTGGTYSTLKVQPAELEDSGVYFCASSQVPGQGGLTEAFFGQGTRLTVV.

CDR3 amino acids: CASSNPGQISGANVLTF. The CDR3 DNA sequence: TGTGCCAGTAGTAACCCGGGACAGATCTCTGGGGCCAACGTCCTGACTTTC. V usage is TRBV19 and J usage is TRBJ2-6, with 7 bases that match TRBD1. Trimming cost V 4 bases and J 0 bases; bases outside gene matches: 6. The germline CDR1 and CDR2 sequences are LNHDA and SQIVND (reference sequence). CDR3 length: 17 residues.

J is TRBJ1-5 and V is TRBV5-1; D is uncertain. This CDR3 is built from 14 residues. Trimming left V 0 bases short and J 2 bases short, with 6 bases between. Germline values: CDR1 SGHRS, CDR2 YFSETQ. DNA for the CDR3: TGCGCCAGCAGCTTGGACGGGGGCAATCAGCCCCAGCATTTT. Its protein product is CASSLDGGNQPQHF.

This chain links TRBV2 with TRBJ1-6; D gene ambiguous. This CDR3 has 15 amino acids. Trimming stripped 1 base from V and 0 bases from J, with 4 bases between. Germline CDR1 SNHLY, CDR2 FYNNEI. The CDR3 region has the DNA TGTGCCAGCAGTGAAGACAGCTCCTATAATTCACCCCTCCACTTT. Protein: CASSEDSSYNSPLHF.